This T cell receptor beta chain is drawn from a study of blood T cell repertoires in COVID-19 (dated by TCRdb to the early 2020s). With regard to the full study: The collaborator samples originated in the United States, Italy and Spain and spanned the acute and convalescent phases of COVID-19. The material from the prospective study consisted of cDNA or gDNA derived from T cells, B-cell-depleted T cells, or PBMCs. Deeply sampled blood TCRbeta repertoires from subjects exposed to, actively infected with, or recovered from COVID-19 were included in the dataset. A freely available public database, intended as a resource for researchers studying the immune response to SARS-CoV-2, is where the repertoires were released. Samples were obtained from the ongoing ImmuneRACE study (first 160 participants) and from over 1,000 subjects provided by 6 global collaborators. Sample metadata almost always included a de-identified subject ID, COVID-19 status, age in years and sex. Where available, HLA class I and class II types were obtained from metadata supplied by the sample provider rather than from assay-based typing. Here is what the overall study found, with its caveats: The quantity of clinical and demographic metadata differed by source and by participant and was supplied without curation.

This clone showed up just once. Its antigen remains undetermined. No much larger clonotype is one base removed from it; base qualities were not supplied. Whole blood was collected in K2EDTA tubes by collaborating institutions according to the institutions' own protocols. For TCRbeta analysis, collaborators shipped samples as frozen whole blood, isolated PBMCs, or DNA extracted from either of those sample types. In the germline V gene (reference sequence), CDR1 corresponds to WNHNN and CDR2 to SYGVQD. There are 14 amino acids in the CDR3, from cysteine to phenylalanine inclusive. Just CDR3 DNA is preserved here, 42 bases in frame from base 1. V loses 5 bases, J loses 6 bases, and the germline ends lie 14 bases apart. TCRbeta CDR3 regions were amplified from genomic DNA using the immunoSEQ Assay, a bias-controlled multiplex PCR. Regarding the original processing steps: Nucleated cell counts per sample were estimated from amplification of reference gene primers within the assay. To quantify the absolute abundance of each unique TCRbeta CDR3 rearrangement, sequence reads were collapsed and filtered. Productive Simpson clonality was computed per sample as the square root of Simpson's diversity index over productive rearrangements. TCRdb limited this immuneACCESS table to in-frame rearrangements with V and J called. A share of clones is missing; checked studies link under half to unresolved V genes, and the rest is unexplained. The D gene and trimming were derived from the DNA, and the V and J assignments and clone size from that table. Within this sample are about 170,000 clones, with under 85% of them counted one time only. 2.8% of the sample belongs to the ten largest clones.

The sample taken for sequencing was peripheral blood. This receptor chain uses TRBV10-1 and TRBJ2-1, with the D segment identity uncertain. This receptor was obtained from a man aged 65 to 85 with acute or convalescent COVID-19. The CDR3 region: CASSPQVHGNEQFF. The nucleotides read TGCGCCAGCAGTCCCCAGGTTCACGGCAATGAGCAGTTCTTC.